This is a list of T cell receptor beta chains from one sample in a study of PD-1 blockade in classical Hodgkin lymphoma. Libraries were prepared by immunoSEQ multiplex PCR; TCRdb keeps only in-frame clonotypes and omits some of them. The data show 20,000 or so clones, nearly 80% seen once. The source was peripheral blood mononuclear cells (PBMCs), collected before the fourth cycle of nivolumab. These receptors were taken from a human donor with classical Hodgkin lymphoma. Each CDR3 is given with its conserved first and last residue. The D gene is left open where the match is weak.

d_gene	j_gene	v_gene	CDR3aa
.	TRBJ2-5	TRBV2	CASTESRTQETQYF
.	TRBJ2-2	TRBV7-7	CASSPWDGPDTGELFF
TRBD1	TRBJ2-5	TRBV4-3	CASSHRDRAPQETQYF
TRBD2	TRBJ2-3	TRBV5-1	CASSSGVAGRLTDAQYF
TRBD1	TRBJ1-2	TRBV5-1	CASSWGQGIVNYGYTF
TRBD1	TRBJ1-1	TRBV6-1	CASSRTGGNTEAFF
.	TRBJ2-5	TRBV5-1	CASSLGQETQYF
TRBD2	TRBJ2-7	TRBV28	CASSSIAGLYEQYF
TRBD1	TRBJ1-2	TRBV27	CASSSKNRGHGYTF
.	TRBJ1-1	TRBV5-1	CASSFSPGQNTEAFF
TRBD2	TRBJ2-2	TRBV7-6	CASSLLLAGVRNTGELFF
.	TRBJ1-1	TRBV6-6	CASSYESGLMNTEAFF
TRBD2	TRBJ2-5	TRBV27	CASSPQTGTRDIQETQYF
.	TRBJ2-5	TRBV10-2	CAIKRQETQYF
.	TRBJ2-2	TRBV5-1	CASSLKGGELFF
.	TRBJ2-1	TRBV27	CATRIRGVGRLDEQFF
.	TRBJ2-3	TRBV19	CASSIQLRPDTQYF
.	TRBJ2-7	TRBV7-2	CASSQGPDSHEQYF
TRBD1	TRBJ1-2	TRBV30	CAWSALGQGNYGYTF
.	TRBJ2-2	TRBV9	CASGRGRVTGELFF
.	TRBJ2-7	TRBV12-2	CASRLRGGSYEQYF
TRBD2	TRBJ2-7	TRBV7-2	CASSQRPSGFGYEQYF
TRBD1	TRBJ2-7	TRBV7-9	CASSLPRGQSYEQYF
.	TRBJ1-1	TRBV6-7	CATPGSYTEAFF
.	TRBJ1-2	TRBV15	CATSLGAGFVIDGYTF
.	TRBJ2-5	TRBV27	CASGVKETQYF
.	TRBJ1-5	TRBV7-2	CASSPAPGAHSNQPQHF
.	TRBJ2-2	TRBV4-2	CASSARTDTTGELFF
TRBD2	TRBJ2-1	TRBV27	CASSLSMGGVNVGEQFF
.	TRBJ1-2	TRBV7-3	CASSLDSRAGYTF
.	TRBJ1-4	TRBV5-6	CASSLTGTRLFF
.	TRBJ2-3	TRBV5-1	CASSLGLTDTQYF
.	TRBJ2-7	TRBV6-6	CASSFTGSDEQYF
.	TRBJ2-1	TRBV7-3	CASSPPAIVANEQFF
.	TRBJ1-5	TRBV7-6	CASSLSENQPQHF
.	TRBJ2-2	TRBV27	CASSLSLNTGELFF
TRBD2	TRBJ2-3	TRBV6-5	CASRELAEGTDTQYF
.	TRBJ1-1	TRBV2	CANSKMDSEAFF
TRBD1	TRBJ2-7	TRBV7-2	CASSLDQGDEQYF
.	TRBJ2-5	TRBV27	CASGLKETQYF
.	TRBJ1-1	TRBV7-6	CASSKTASDTEAFF
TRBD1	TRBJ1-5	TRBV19	CASRTRQGAFNQPQHF
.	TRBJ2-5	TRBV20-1	CSARDSETQYF
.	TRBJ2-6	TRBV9	CASSASRQGGSGANVLTF
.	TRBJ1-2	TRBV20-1	CSARDARGYTF